This T cell receptor (beta chain) was observed in a study of tumor-infiltrating lymphocytes in primary liver carcinoma. Study summary: All patients, whether men or women, fell within 30 to 69 years of age. Between about 4.2 and 10 cm across, the tumors were all of stage T1-T3 N0M0. There were roughly 3.65 to 8 million productive TCRbeta reads per sample, a yield similar across tissue types.

Both blood RNA, taken from unsorted whole blood, and germline DNA were extracted. The CDR3 loop spans 11 amino acids. The V end lost 4 bases, the J end lost 5 bases, and 4 bases lay between the germline ends. In germline, CDR1 is SGHAT, CDR2 FQNNGV. With a constant-region primer, TCR beta cDNA was made from approximately 500 ng of total RNA. For TCR beta, libraries were produced by three nested multiplex PCR rounds using slightly modified ARM-PCR. Use of TRBV1-TRBV30 forward primers with a C-beta reverse primer characterized the first two PCR rounds, which lasted about 10 cycles each. MiXCR, run by TCRdb on the multiplex PCR reads, gives a single entry per CDR3 protein. Of about 310,000 distinct CDR3 sequences in the sample, 65% were seen once. Study-wide results and limits: Against blood, tumors held a significantly higher top-250-clone fraction (p = 0.039).

Comments on this clonotype: Its antigen remains unidentified.

Sequencing was performed on peripheral blood. The chain joins TRBV11-2 to TRBJ2-3; D is unresolved. The receptor's source is a man in his forties with primary liver carcinoma and hepatitis B virus infection. The CDR3: CASSSLDTQYF. The CDR3 DNA reads as TGTGCCAGCAGCTCATTAGATACGCAGTATTTT.